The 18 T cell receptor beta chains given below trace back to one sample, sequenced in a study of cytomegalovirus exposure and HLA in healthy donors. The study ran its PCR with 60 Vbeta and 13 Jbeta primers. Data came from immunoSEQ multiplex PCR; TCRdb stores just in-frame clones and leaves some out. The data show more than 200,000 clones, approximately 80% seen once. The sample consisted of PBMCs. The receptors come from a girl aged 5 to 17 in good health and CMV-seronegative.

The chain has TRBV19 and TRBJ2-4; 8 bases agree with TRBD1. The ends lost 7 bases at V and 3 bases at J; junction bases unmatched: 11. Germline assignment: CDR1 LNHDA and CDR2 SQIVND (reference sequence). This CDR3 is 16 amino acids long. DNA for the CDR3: TGTGCCAGTATCGGGACAGGATATTTGAGCAAAAACATTCAGTACTTC. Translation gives CASIGTGYLSKNIQYF.

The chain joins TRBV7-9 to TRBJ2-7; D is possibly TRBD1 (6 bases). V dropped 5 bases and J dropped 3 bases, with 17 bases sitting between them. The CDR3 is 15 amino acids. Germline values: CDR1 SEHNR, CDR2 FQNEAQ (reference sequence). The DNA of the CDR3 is TGTGCCAGCAGCATTACAGGGCAATCGCACTACGAGCAGTACTTC. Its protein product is CASSITGQSHYEQYF.

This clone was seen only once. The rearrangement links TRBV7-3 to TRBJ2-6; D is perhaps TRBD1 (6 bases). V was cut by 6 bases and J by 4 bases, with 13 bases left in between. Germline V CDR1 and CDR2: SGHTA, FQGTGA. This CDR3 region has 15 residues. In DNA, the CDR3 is TGTGCCAGCAGTCTACAGGGTGGGGGGGCCAACGTCCTGACTTTC. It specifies CASSLQGGGANVLTF.

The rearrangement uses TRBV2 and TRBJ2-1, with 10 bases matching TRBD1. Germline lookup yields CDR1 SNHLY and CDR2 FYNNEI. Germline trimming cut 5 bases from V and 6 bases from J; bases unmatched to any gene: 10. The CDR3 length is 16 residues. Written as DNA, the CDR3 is TGTGCCAGCAGTTTGACCGGGACAGGGGACTCCAATGAGCAGTTCTTC. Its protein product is CASSLTGTGDSNEQFF.

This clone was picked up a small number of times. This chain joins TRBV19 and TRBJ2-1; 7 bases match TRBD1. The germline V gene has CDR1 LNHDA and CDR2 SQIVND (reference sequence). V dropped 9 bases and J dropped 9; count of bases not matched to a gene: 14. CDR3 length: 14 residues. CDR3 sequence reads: CASQNLTGSAEQFF. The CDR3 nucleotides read TGTGCCAGCCAGAATTTGACAGGGTCCGCTGAGCAGTTCTTC.

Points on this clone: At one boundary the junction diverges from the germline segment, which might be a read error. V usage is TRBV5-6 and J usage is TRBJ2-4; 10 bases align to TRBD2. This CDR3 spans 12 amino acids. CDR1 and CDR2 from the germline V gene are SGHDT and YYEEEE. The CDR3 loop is CASSLVAGGRLF. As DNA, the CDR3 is TGTGCCAGCAGCTTGGTAGCGGGGGGAAGGTTGTTC. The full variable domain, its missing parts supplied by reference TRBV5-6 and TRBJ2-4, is DAGVTQSPTHLIKTRGQQVTLRCSPKSGHDTVSWYQQALGQGPQFIFQYYEEEERQRGNFPDRFSGHQFPNYSSELNVNALLLGDSALYLCASSLVAGGRLFGAGTRLSVL.

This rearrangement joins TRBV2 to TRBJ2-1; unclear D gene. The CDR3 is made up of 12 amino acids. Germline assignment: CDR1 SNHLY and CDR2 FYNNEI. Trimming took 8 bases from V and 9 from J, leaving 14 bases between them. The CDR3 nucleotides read TGTGCCAGCGATAGTCGAACGGGTGAGCAGTTCTTC. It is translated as CASDSRTGEQFF.

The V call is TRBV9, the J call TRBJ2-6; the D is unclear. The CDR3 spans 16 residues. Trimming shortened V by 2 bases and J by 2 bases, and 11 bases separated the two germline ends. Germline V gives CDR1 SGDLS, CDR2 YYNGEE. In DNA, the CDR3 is TGTGCCAGCAGCGTGGGTTCGCAGGCTGGGGCCAACGTCCTGACTTTC. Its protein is CASSVGSQAGANVLTF.

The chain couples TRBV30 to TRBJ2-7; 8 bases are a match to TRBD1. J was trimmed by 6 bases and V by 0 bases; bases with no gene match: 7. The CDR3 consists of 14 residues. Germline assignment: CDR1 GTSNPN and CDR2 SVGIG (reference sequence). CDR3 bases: TGTGCCTGGAGTGTACAGGACAGGGTAGGCGAGCAGTACTTC. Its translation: CAWSVQDRVGEQYF.

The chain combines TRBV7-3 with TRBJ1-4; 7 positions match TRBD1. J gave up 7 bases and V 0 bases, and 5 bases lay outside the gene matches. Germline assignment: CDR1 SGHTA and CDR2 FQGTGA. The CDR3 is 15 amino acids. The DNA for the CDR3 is TGTGCCAGCAGCTTAACAGGGGGCGCGGGTGAAAAACTGTTTTTT. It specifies CASSLTGGAGEKLFF.

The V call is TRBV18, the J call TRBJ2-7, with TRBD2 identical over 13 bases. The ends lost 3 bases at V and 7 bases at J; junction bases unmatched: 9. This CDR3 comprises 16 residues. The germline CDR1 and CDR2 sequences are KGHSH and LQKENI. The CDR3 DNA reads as TGTGCCAGCTCACCTCGAGGACTAGCGGGAGAAGGGGAGCAGTACTTC. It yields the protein CASSPRGLAGEGEQYF.

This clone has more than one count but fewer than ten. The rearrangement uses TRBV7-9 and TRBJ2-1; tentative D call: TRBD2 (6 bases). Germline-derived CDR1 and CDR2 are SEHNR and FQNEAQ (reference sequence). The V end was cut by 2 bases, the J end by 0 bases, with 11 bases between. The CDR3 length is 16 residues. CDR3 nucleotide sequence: TGTGCCAGCAGCTTAACGGGACTTCGCTCCTACAATGAGCAGTTCTTC. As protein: CASSLTGLRSYNEQFF.

Here the CDR3 DNA reads TGTGCCAGCTCACCACCGGGACTAGCGGGGAGCCACACAGATACGCAGTATTTT. Its protein product is CASSPPGLAGSHTDTQYF. The chain combines TRBV18 with TRBJ2-3, with TRBD2 matching 13 bases. Germline CDR1 and CDR2: KGHSH and LQKENI. Trimming removed 0 bases from V and 2 bases from J; junction bases left unmatched: 5. This CDR3 region has 18 residues.

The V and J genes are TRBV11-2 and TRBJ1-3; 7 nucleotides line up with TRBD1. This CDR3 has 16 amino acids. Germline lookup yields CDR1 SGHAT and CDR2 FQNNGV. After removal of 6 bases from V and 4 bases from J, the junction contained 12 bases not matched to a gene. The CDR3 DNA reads TGTGCCAGCAGACGAAGGGCCGGGACAGCAGGAAACACCATATATTTT. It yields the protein CASRRRAGTAGNTIYF.

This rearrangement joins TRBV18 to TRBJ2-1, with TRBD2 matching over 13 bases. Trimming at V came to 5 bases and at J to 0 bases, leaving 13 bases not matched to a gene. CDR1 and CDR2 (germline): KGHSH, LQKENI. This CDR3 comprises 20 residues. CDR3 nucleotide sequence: TGTGCCAGCTCATTCACCGGGACTAGCGGGACAGGGACCTCCTACAATGAGCAGTTCTTC. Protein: CASSFTGTSGTGTSYNEQFF.

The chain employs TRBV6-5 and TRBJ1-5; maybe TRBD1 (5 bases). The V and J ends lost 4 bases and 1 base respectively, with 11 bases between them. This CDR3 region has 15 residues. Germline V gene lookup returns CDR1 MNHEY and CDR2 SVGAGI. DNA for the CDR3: TGTGCCAGCAGTTCGGGGGGGAACAGCAATCAGCCCCAGCATTTT. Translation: CASSSGGNSNQPQHF.

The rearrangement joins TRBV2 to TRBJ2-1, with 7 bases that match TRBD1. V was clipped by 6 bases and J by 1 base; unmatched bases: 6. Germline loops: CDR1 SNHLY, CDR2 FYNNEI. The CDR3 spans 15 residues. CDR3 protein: CASRPTGVSYNEQFF. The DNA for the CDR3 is TGTGCCAGCAGGCCAACAGGGGTTTCCTACAATGAGCAGTTCTTC.

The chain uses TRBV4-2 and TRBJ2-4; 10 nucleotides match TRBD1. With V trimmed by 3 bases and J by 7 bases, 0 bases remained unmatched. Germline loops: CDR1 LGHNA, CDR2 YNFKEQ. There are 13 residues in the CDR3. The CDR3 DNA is TGTGCCAGCAGCCAGGACAGGGGGAACATTCAGTACTTC. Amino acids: CASSQDRGNIQYF.